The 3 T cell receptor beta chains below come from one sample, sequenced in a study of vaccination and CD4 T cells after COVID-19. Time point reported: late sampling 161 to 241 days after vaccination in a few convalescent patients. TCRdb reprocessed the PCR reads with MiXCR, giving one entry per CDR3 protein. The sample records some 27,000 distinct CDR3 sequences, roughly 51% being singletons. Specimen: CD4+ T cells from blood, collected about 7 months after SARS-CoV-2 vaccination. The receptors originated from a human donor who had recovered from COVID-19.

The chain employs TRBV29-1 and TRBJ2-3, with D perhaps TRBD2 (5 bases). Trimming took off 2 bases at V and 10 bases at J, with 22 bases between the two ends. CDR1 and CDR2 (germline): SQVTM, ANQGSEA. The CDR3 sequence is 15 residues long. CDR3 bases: TGCAGCGTTGAAAGGGCGAGACGAGGGATCGCGCCGCAGTATTTT. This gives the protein CSVERARRGIAPQYF.

As DNA, the CDR3 is TGTGCCAGCGCAGGCGTGGGGGGAGGATCTTCACCCCTCCACTTT. This sequence encodes CASAGVGGGSSPLHF. J is TRBJ1-6 and V is TRBV11-2, with a weak D call TRBD1 (5 bases). V was trimmed by 8 bases and J by 9 bases, leaving 20 bases between them. The CDR3 spans 15 residues. Looked up from germline, CDR1 is SGHAT and CDR2 is FQNNGV.

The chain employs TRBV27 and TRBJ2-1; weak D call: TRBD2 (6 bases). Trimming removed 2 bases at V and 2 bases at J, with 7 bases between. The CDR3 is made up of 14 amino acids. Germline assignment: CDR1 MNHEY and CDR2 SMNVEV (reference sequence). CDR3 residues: CASSLAGPYNEQFF. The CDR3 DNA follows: TGTGCCAGCAGTTTAGCGGGACCCTACAATGAGCAGTTCTTC.